This T cell receptor (beta chain) is drawn from a study of T cell repertoires in cytomegalovirus infection. TCRdb used MiXCR to reprocess the reads, holding one entry per CDR3 protein. Of roughly 320,000 distinct CDR3 sequences in the sample, 9% to 9.5% were seen once. The V and J ends lost 6 bases and 7 bases respectively, with 25 bases between them. CDR1 and CDR2 from the germline V gene are DFQATT and SNEGSKA (reference sequence). The CDR3 extends over 16 amino acids. Sequenced sample: PBMCs. The sequence was collected from a human donor in good health (CMV status not recorded). Some clones in this sample may be carry-over from other donors' samples. This rearrangement joins TRBV20-1 to TRBJ1-5; D may be TRBD1 (5 bases). The CDR3 DNA reads TGCAGTGCAAAAACCTGGGACGCCTCGTTCCAACAGCCCCAGCATTTT. As protein: CSAKTWDASFQQPQHF.